The clone carrying this T cell receptor (beta chain) has just a few counts. In terms of age and location, participants ranged from roughly 18 to 90 years and lived in around 22 US areas. Each participant's cohort was designated according to participant-reported clinical history. This sample was included in a study of blood T cell repertoires in COVID-19. Study at large: PBMCs, B-cell-depleted T cells, or T cells provided the cDNA or gDNA that made up the material.

Per the original methods: Amplification of reference gene primers provided the estimated nucleated cell counts. Using immunoSEQ multiplex PCR, the repertoire was profiled, and TCRdb retains in-frame clones only, with some absent. V and J calls plus clone size are reproduced from that table; the DNA served to infer D and trimming. Among around 380,000 clones listed, 70% to 90% were seen once. This sequence was found in a man under 40 who had recovered from COVID-19. Sequenced input: PBMCs or T cells enriched from blood (not recorded which).

The CDR3 DNA reads TGTGCCAGCAGCCAGGGGTCTGATGGAACTGAAGCTTTCTTT. This gives the protein CASSQGSDGTEAFF. This chain joins TRBV6-5 and TRBJ1-1; tentative D call: TRBD1 (6 bases). This CDR3 region has 14 residues. Germline CDR1 is MNHEY and CDR2 is SVGAGI. Between the trimmed V and J ends, which lost 6 bases and 5 bases, there was a span of 16 bases.